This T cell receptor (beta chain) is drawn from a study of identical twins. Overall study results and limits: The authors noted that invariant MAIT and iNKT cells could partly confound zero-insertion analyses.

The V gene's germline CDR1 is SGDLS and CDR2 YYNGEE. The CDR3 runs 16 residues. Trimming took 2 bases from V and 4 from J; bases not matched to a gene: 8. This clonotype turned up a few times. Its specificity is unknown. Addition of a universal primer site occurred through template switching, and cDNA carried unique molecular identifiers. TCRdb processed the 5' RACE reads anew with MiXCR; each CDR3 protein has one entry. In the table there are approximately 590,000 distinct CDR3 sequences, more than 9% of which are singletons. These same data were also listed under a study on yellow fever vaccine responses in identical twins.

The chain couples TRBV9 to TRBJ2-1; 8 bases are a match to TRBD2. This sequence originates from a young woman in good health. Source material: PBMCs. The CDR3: CASSVGPGGPYNEQFF. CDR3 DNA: TGTGCCAGCAGCGTTGGACCGGGAGGGCCTTACAATGAGCAGTTCTTC. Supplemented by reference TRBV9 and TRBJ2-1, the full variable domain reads DSGVTQTPKHLITATGQRVTLRCSPRSGDLSVYWYQQSLDQGLQFLIQYYNGEERAKGNILERFSAQQFPDLHSELNLSSLELGDSALYFCASSVGPGGPYNEQFFGPGTRLTVL.